One and the same sample provided the 7 T cell receptor beta chains below, sequenced in a study of T-cell memory formation after mild COVID-19. TCRdb fed the 5' RACE reads into MiXCR, producing one record per CDR3 protein. The sample includes 180,000 or so distinct CDR3 sequences, about 9.9% of them seen just once. The sequencing sample was made of PBMCs or a T cell subset sorted from them (not recorded which). The receptors stem from a man younger than 35 who had mild COVID-19 (a few samples of this study predate the infection). Cell type and time point are not known.

This clonotype has a count of ten or more. V usage is TRBV5-1 and J usage is TRBJ1-5, with 8 nucleotides matching TRBD1. The CDR3 has 15 amino acids. Trimming removed 0 bases from V and 1 base from J; junction bases left unmatched: 0. In germline, CDR1 is SGHRS, CDR2 YFSETQ. The DNA for the CDR3 is TGCGCCAGCAGCTTGGGGACAGGGAGCAATCAGCCCCAGCATTTT. This translates into CASSLGTGSNQPQHF.

This clonotype was counted at least ten times. This rearrangement joins TRBV5-5 to TRBJ2-5; D remains unclear. V was shortened by 3 bases and J by 11 bases, with 14 bases between the two germline ends. The germline gives CDR1 SGHKS, CDR2 YYEKEE (reference sequence). There are 12 residues in the CDR3. The CDR3 bases are TGTGCCAGCAGCTACCGCGAGAGTAGACAGTACTTC. Translated: CASSYRESRQYF. Full variable domain (remainder filled in from reference TRBV5-5 and TRBJ2-5): DAGVTQSPTHLIKTRGQQVTLRCSPISGHKSVSWYQQVLGQGPQFIFQYYEKEERGRGNFPDRFSARQFPNYSSELNVNALLLGDSALYLCASSYRESRQYFGPGTRLLVL.

This chain joins TRBV5-1 and TRBJ1-3; maybe TRBD1 (6 bases). Trimming removed 1 base at V and 0 bases at J, with 14 bases between. CDR1 is SGHRS and CDR2 is YFSETQ in the germline V gene. This CDR3 comprises 17 residues. CDR3 loop: CASSLQGTPSSGNTIYF. Written as DNA, the CDR3 is TGCGCCAGCAGCTTGCAAGGGACACCGAGCTCTGGAAACACCATATATTTT.

The chain uses TRBV5-1 and TRBJ2-3; 7 bases fit TRBD1. This CDR3 is built from 15 residues. The germline gives CDR1 SGHRS, CDR2 YFSETQ. Trimming cost V 1 base and J 3 bases; bases outside gene matches: 5. The DNA of the CDR3 is TGCGCCAGCAGCTTGTTGACAGGGCCGACAGATACGCAGTATTTT. Translated: CASSLLTGPTDTQYF. Complete variable domain (other parts from reference TRBV5-1 and TRBJ2-3): KAGVTQTPRYLIKTRGQQVTLSCSPISGHRSVSWYQQTPGQGLQFLFEYFSETQRNKGNFPGRFSGRQFSNSRSEMNVSTLELGDSALYLCASSLLTGPTDTQYFGPGTRLTVL.

This clonotype was found a few times. This chain joins TRBV20-1 and TRBJ2-5, with 7 bases aligning to TRBD1. The CDR3 runs 13 residues. Germline trimming cut 5 bases from V and 5 bases from J; bases unmatched to any gene: 8. CDR1 is DFQATT, CDR2 SNEGSKA, per germline (reference sequence). Here the CDR3 reads CSASDRDGETQYF. The CDR3 DNA sequence: TGCAGTGCTTCCGACAGGGACGGGGAGACCCAGTACTTC.

The genes are TRBV6-5 and TRBJ1-1; 7 positions agree with TRBD1. The ends lost 2 bases at V and 7 bases at J; junction bases unmatched: 13. This CDR3 spans 16 amino acids. The V gene's germline CDR1 is MNHEY and CDR2 SVGAGI. The CDR3 DNA reads as TGTGCCAGCAGTTACAAGCGGCAGGGGGTTGATAGTGAAGCTTTCTTT. Protein sequence: CASSYKRQGVDSEAFF.

The V and J genes are TRBV7-2 and TRBJ1-5, with D possibly TRBD1 on 6 matching bases. The CDR3 is 13 residues long. Trimming cost V 4 bases and J 6 bases, with 10 bases left between them. Germline lookup yields CDR1 SGHTA and CDR2 FQGNSA. The CDR3 bases are TGTGCCAGCAGCTCGACAGGAATTCAGCCCCAGCATTTT. Translating gives CASSSTGIQPQHF.